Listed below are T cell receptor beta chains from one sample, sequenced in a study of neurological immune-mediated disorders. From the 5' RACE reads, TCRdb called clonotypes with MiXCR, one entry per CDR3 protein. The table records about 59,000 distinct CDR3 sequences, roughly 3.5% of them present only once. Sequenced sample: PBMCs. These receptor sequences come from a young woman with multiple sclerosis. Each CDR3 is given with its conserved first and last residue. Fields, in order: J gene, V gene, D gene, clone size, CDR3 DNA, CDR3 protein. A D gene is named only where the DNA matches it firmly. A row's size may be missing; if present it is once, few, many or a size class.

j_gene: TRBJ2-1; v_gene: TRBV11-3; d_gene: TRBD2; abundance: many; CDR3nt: TGTGCCAGCAGCTTAAGCGGGACTAGCGGGGGGTTCTACAATGAGCAGTTCTTC; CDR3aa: CASSLSGTSGGFYNEQFF
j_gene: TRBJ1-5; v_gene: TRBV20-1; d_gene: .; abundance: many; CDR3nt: TGCAGTGCTAGGAATCAGCCCCAGAATTTT; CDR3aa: CSARNQPQNF
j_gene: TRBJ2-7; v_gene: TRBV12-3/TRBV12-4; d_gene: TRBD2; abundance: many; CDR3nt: TGTGCCAGCAGCATAGCGGGAGGCCGCTACGAGCAGTACTTC; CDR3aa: CASSIAGGRYEQYF
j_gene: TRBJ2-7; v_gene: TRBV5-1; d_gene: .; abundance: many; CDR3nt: TGCGCCAGCAGCTTGGACTCGGGGTCCTACGAGCAGTACTTC; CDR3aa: CASSLDSGSYEQYF
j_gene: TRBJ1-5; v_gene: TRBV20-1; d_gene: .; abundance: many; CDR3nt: TGCAGTGCCCCGGACCCCTCGGGTCAGCCCCAGAATTTT; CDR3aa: CSAPDPSGQPQNF
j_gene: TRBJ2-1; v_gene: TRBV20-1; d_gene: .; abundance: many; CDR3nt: TGCAGTCTCCCCACTCCTTACAATGAGCAGTTCTTC; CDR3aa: CSLPTPYNEQFF
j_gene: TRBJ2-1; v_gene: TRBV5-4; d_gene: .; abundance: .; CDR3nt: TGTGCCAGCAGCTTGGTAGGTACAGGGTCCTACAATGAGCAGTTCTTC; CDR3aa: CASSLVGTGSYNEQFF
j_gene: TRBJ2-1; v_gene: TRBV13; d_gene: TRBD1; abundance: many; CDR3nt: TGTGCCAGCAGCTTACCGGGACAGGGTACGAATGAGCAGTTCTTC; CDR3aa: CASSLPGQGTNEQFF
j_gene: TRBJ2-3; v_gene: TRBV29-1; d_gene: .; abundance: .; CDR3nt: TGCAGCGTTTCAGCGATCACAGATACGCAGTATTTT; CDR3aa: CSVSAITDTQYF
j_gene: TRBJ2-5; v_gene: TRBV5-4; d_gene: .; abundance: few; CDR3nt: TGTGCCAGCAGCTCGCCGAAATTAAAAGAGACCCAGTACTTC; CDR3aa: CASSSPKLKETQYF
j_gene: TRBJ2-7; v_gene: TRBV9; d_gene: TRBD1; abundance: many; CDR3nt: TGTGCCAGCAGCGTAGTAGCGACAGGGTCGGGGGAGCAGTACTTC; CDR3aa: CASSVVATGSGEQYF
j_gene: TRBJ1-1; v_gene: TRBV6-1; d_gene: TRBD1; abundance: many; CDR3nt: TGTGCCAGCAGTAGACAGGGCTGGACTGAAGCTTTCTTT; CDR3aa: CASSRQGWTEAFF
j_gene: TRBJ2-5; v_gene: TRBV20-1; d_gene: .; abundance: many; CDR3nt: TGCAGTGTTATGCCCCAGAGCGGACAAGAGACCCAGTACTTC; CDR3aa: CSVMPQSGQETQYF
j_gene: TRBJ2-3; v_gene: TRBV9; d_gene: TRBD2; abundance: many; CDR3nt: TGTGCCAGCAGCGCGGTAGCGGGGGGGCCAGATACGCAGTATTTT; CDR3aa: CASSAVAGGPDTQYF
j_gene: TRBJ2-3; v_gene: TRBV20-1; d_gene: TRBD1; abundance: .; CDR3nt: TGCAGTGCTAGCTTCCGGGACAGGGCCGCCACAGATACGCAGTATTTT; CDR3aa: CSASFRDRAATDTQYF
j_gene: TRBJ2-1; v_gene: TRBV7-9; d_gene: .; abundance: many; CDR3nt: TGTGCCAGCAGCTTAGGGACCCACAATGAGCAGTTCTTC; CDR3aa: CASSLGTHNEQFF
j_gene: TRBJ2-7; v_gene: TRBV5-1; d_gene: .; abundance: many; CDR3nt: TGCGCCAGCAGCGCTAAAGAAGGGGATTACTCCTACGAGCAGTACTTC; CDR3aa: CASSAKEGDYSYEQYF
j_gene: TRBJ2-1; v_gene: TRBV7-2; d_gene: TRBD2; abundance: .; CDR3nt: TGTGCCAGCAGCCCCCTGGGTGGGACTAGCGGAGGGCAGTTCTTC; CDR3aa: CASSPLGGTSGGQFF
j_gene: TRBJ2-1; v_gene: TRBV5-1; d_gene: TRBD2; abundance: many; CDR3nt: TGCGCCAGCAGCACCTTTAGCGGGGGGGCGGATGAGCAGTTCTTC; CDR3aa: CASSTFSGGADEQFF
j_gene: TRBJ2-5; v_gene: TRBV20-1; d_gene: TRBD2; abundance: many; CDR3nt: TGCAGTGCTAGAGCAGGGACTAGCGGGAGAGGAGAGACCCAGTACTTC; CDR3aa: CSARAGTSGRGETQYF
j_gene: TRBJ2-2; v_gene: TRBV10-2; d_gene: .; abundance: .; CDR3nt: TGCGCCAGCAGTGGGATTCCGAACACCGGGGAGCTGTTTTTT; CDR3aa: CASSGIPNTGELFF
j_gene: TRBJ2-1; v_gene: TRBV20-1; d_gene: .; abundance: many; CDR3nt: TGCAGTGCTTTCGGAAGGGCCTACAATGAGCAGTTCTTC; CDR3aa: CSAFGRAYNEQFF
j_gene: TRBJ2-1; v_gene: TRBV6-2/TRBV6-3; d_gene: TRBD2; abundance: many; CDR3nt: TGTGCCAGTCGACTAGCGGGAAGTTATGAGCAGTTCTTC; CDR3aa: CASRLAGSYEQFF
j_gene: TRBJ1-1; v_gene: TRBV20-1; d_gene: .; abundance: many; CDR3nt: TGCGGGACGGACAGCTTAGAAGCTTTCTTT; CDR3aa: CGTDSLEAFF
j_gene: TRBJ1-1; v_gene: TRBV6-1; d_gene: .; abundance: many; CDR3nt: TGTGCCAGCAGTGAACTCAGTATAGGGGAGAACACTGAAGCTTTCTTT; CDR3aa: CASSELSIGENTEAFF
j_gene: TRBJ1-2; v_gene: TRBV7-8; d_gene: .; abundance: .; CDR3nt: TGTGCCAGCAGCTTAGGGGGGACATCTTCCTATGGCTACACCTTC; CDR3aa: CASSLGGTSSYGYTF
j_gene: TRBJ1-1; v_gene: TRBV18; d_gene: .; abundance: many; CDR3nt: TGTGCCAGCTCTTGGGGCCTTGAAGCTTTCTTT; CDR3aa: CASSWGLEAFF
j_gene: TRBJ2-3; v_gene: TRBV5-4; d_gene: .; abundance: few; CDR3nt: TGTGCCAGCAGCCATTATAGCACAGATACGCAGTATTTT; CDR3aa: CASSHYSTDTQYF
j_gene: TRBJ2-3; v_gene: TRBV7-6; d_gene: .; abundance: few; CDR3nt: TGTGCCAGCAGCTTACGGGGGGCCGGCACAGATACGCAGTATTTT; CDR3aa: CASSLRGAGTDTQYF
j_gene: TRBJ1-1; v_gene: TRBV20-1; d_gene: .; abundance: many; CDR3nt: TGCAGTGCTAGACCCGGAGTAAGGGCTGGGGGCACTGAAGCTTTCTTT; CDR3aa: CSARPGVRAGGTEAFF
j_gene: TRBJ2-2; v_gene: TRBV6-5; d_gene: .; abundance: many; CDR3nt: TGTGCCAGCAGTTACTCGGCAGGGTTGGGCACCGGGGAGCTGTTTTTT; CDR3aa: CASSYSAGLGTGELFF
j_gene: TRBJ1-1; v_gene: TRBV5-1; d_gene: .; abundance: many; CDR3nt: TGCGCCAGCAGCTTGGTTGCGGGGAACACTGAAGCTTTCTTT; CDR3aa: CASSLVAGNTEAFF
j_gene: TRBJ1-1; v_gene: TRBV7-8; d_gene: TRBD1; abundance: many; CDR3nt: TGTGCCAGCAGCTTAGCCGAGGGGGCCACCACTGAAGCTTTCTTT; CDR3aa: CASSLAEGATTEAFF
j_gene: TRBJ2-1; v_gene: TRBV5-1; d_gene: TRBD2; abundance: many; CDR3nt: TGCGCCAGCAGCTTGGACCTAGCGGGAGTGTTGGATGAGCAGTTCTTC; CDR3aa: CASSLDLAGVLDEQFF
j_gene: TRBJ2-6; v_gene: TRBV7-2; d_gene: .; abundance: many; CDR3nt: TGTGCCAGCAGCTTAAACACACTTAGCAACGTCCTGACTTTC; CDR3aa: CASSLNTLSNVLTF
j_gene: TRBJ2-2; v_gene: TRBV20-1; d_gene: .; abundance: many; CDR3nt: TGCAGTGCTAGCTTCAGGCCGAACACCGGGGAGCTGTTTTTT; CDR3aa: CSASFRPNTGELFF
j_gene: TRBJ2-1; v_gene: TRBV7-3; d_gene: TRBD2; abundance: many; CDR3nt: TGTGCCAGCAGCTCAGGACTAGATTCGTGGTATGAGCAGTTCTTC; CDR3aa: CASSSGLDSWYEQFF
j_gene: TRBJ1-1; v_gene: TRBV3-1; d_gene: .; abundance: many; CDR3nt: TGTGCCAGCAGCCAATTCCAGGGAAAAGGAACTGAAGCTTTCTTT; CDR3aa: CASSQFQGKGTEAFF